Listed below are T cell receptor beta chains from one sample, sequenced in a study of identical twins. TCRdb reprocessed the 5' RACE reads with MiXCR, giving one entry per CDR3 protein. The sample lists fewer than 900,000 distinct CDR3 sequences, roughly 18% seen once, with under 15% in the top ten. In addition, the sample was reused for a study of T cells expressing NK-cell markers.

The sequenced sample was PBMCs. The receptors were gathered from a woman aged 18-30 years in good health. Each CDR3 is given without its conserved first and last residue. The order of the fields is CDR3 protein, V gene, D gene. A D gene is named only where the DNA matches it firmly.

cdr3_aa: AISESPGSQETQY; v_call: TRBV10-3; d_call: .
cdr3_aa: ASSERPDTGGYT; v_call: TRBV3-1; d_call: .
cdr3_aa: SVVAGGLEQY; v_call: TRBV29-1; d_call: TRBD2
cdr3_aa: ASSDSSGGPNEQF; v_call: TRBV6-1; d_call: TRBD2
cdr3_aa: ATSVGTDTQY; v_call: TRBV24-1; d_call: .
cdr3_aa: ASSLAWELETQY; v_call: TRBV7-6; d_call: .
cdr3_aa: ASSPSGAGNTGELF; v_call: TRBV4-2; d_call: TRBD2
cdr3_aa: ASSLRYRGGEGEQF; v_call: TRBV11-3; d_call: .
cdr3_aa: ASSLPGGAYEQY; v_call: TRBV5-1; d_call: TRBD2
cdr3_aa: SVDRGETDTQY; v_call: TRBV29-1; d_call: .
cdr3_aa: ASSFASSYEQY; v_call: TRBV27; d_call: .
cdr3_aa: ASSPWDSPNTGELF; v_call: TRBV5-1; d_call: TRBD1
cdr3_aa: SAQRYRSRQGNTEAF; v_call: TRBV20-1; d_call: .
cdr3_aa: ASSLIEAGAYEQY; v_call: TRBV18; d_call: .
cdr3_aa: SARGLAGVYNEQF; v_call: TRBV20-1; d_call: TRBD2
cdr3_aa: ASSLDGTLHNEQF; v_call: TRBV27; d_call: .
cdr3_aa: ASSLFSEPYGYT; v_call: TRBV12-3/TRBV12-4; d_call: .
cdr3_aa: SARVGLSREQF; v_call: TRBV20-1; d_call: .
cdr3_aa: AGRDRTLDYGYT; v_call: TRBV6-1; d_call: TRBD1
cdr3_aa: ASSTRGSTSSYEQY; v_call: TRBV12-3/TRBV12-4; d_call: .
cdr3_aa: ASSYVQTLNTEAF; v_call: TRBV6-5; d_call: .
cdr3_aa: SYTGEGDEQF; v_call: TRBV20-1; d_call: TRBD1
cdr3_aa: ASSHSLWKTNTEAF; v_call: TRBV6-2/TRBV6-3; d_call: .
cdr3_aa: ASSQYGQGNTEAF; v_call: TRBV3-1; d_call: .
cdr3_aa: ASSHGGQGFLGQF; v_call: TRBV12-3/TRBV12-4; d_call: TRBD1
cdr3_aa: ASSLSGGSYEQY; v_call: TRBV27; d_call: .
cdr3_aa: SVVETSGFSYEQY; v_call: TRBV29-1; d_call: TRBD2
cdr3_aa: ASSFEAEQY; v_call: TRBV12-3/TRBV12-4; d_call: .
cdr3_aa: ASGLPRETGYNEQF; v_call: TRBV12-5; d_call: .
cdr3_aa: ASSLGRVTEAF; v_call: TRBV7-8; d_call: .
cdr3_aa: ASSLVRGSGHPSYEQY; v_call: TRBV11-2; d_call: TRBD2
cdr3_aa: ASSFRQVVTEAF; v_call: TRBV12-3/TRBV12-4; d_call: .
cdr3_aa: SVEDSAKLF; v_call: TRBV29-1; d_call: .
cdr3_aa: ASSQELRTVTYEQY; v_call: TRBV4-2; d_call: .
cdr3_aa: ASGRPGTGHGYT; v_call: TRBV12-5; d_call: TRBD1
cdr3_aa: ASRLGPSRADTQY; v_call: TRBV7-2; d_call: .
cdr3_aa: ASSVRIQQETQY; v_call: TRBV7-9; d_call: .
cdr3_aa: ASSQPGLGTEAF; v_call: TRBV3-1; d_call: .
cdr3_aa: ASSFRRTATSETQY; v_call: TRBV7-9; d_call: .
cdr3_aa: ASSALTQETLY; v_call: TRBV6-1; d_call: .
cdr3_aa: SASGRSNTEAF; v_call: TRBV20-1; d_call: .
cdr3_aa: ASSPGPGGTQY; v_call: TRBV6-2/TRBV6-3; d_call: TRBD1
cdr3_aa: SARDVGLGTIRPQY; v_call: TRBV20-1; d_call: TRBD2
cdr3_aa: ASSFLLGTSGDTQY; v_call: TRBV12-3/TRBV12-4; d_call: TRBD2
cdr3_aa: SASETGTSAYNEQF; v_call: TRBV20-1; d_call: TRBD2
cdr3_aa: ASSDSESTEAF; v_call: TRBV6-1; d_call: .
cdr3_aa: ASSYRNPAVGDEQF; v_call: TRBV6-5; d_call: .
cdr3_aa: ASSVLGDEKLF; v_call: TRBV5-1; d_call: .
cdr3_aa: ASSPNTGAGREQF; v_call: TRBV7-2; d_call: .
cdr3_aa: ASSWGGLVGEQY; v_call: TRBV5-5; d_call: TRBD2
cdr3_aa: ASSTVRETEQY; v_call: TRBV18; d_call: TRBD2
cdr3_aa: ASSPDRADQPQH; v_call: TRBV12-3/TRBV12-4; d_call: TRBD1
cdr3_aa: ASSLGDFEQF; v_call: TRBV7-2; d_call: .
cdr3_aa: ASGVGDTQY; v_call: TRBV7-6; d_call: .
cdr3_aa: ASRSTSGQETQY; v_call: TRBV2; d_call: TRBD2
cdr3_aa: SARPAGSGLYNEQF; v_call: TRBV20-1; d_call: .